This T cell receptor beta chain derives from a study of blood T cell repertoires in COVID-19. Participant ages covered roughly 18 to 89 years across about 22 US areas. Clones were sequenced by immunoSEQ multiplex PCR, and TCRdb holds only the in-frame ones, with some missing. The top ten hold roughly 20% of the sample, which has 330,000 or so clones, more than 90% seen once. Trimming stripped 1 base from V and 8 bases from J, with 9 bases between. This CDR3 spans 13 amino acids. CDR1 SGHNT and CDR2 YYREEE come from the germline V gene (reference sequence). This chain uses TRBV5-4 with TRBJ1-4; D not certain. The sequencing sample was made of PBMCs or T cells enriched from blood (not recorded which). The receptor was derived from a woman aged 30 to 39 who had recovered from COVID-19. CDR3 nucleotide sequence: TGTGCCAGCAGCTTGAGCCAAAAAGAAAAACTGTTTTTT. Protein sequence: CASSLSQKEKLFF.